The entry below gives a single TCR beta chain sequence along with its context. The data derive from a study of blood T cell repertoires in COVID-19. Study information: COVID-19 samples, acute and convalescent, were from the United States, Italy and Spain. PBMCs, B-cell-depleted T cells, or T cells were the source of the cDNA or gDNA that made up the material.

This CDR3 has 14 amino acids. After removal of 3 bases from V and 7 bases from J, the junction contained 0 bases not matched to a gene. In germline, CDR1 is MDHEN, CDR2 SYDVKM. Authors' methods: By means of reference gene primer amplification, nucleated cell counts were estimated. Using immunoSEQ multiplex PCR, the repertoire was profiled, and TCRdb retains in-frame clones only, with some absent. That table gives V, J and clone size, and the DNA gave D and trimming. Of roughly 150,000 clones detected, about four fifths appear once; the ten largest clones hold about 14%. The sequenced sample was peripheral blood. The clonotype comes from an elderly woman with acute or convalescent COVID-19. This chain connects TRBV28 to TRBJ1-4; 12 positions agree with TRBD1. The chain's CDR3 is CASSLGQGAEKLFF. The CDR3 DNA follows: TGTGCCAGCAGTTTGGGACAGGGGGCTGAAAAACTGTTTTTT.